Detailed here is one TCR beta chain. No antigen is known for it. The CDR3 totals 13 residues. V was clipped by 8 bases and J by 9 bases; unmatched bases: 5. Per germline, CDR1 MGHRA and CDR2 YSYEKL. TCRdb redid the calling of the reads with MiXCR, one entry per CDR3 protein. There are a few hundred thousand distinct CDR3 sequences in the sample; 40% occur only once, and 48% lies in the top ten. The sample is drawn from a study of T cell repertoires in cytomegalovirus infection. Whole-study context: Public TCR beta signature analysis indicated the presence of both CMV infection and matching HLA type.

The source is a human donor in good health (CMV status not recorded). Some clones in this sample may be carry-over from other donors' samples. This material consisted of cultured PBMCs, taken from culture after CMV antigen stimulation. V usage is TRBV4-1 and J usage is TRBJ2-1, with 12 bases fitting TRBD2. As DNA, the CDR3 is TGCGCCAGCGGGCTAGCGGGAGGGACTGAGCAGTTCTTC. This encodes CASGLAGGTEQFF.